This T cell receptor beta chain was recorded in a study of CD8 T cells in Susac syndrome. Study in general: The sequenced Susac syndrome patients comprised six with active disease and fewer than ten in remission. Overall study results and limits: Clonal expansion was present among Susac CD8+ cells. This expansion reached its peak in TEMRA cells and in active patients. In total CD8+ repertoires, around 15 Susac-specific public clones were detected, and CD8+ TEMRA repertoires contained a few.

About 0.5 to 1 ug RNA was reverse transcribed with random hexamers. An immunoSEQ multiplex PCR amplified TCR beta CDR3 over 54 Vbeta and 13 Jbeta. TCRdb re-called the immunoSEQ multiplex PCR reads through MiXCR, storing one row per CDR3 protein. The data contain more than 65,000 distinct CDR3 sequences, 85% to 95% of them singletons. For this clonotype: Its specificity is not known.

The CDR3 runs 15 residues. The germline CDR1 and CDR2 sequences are SGDLS and YYNGEE. V dropped 4 bases and J dropped 7 bases, with 20 bases sitting between them. The chain uses TRBV9 and TRBJ1-1, with D maybe TRBD1 (6 bases). Input material: CD8+ T cells from PBMCs. The clonotype was recovered from a human donor with Susac syndrome. CDR3 region: CASSPDSPRTGEAFF. The CDR3 DNA reads as TGTGCCAGCAGCCCGGACAGCCCAAGGACGGGTGAAGCTTTCTTT.